The sequence of this T cell receptor (beta chain) was determined in a study of somatic mutations in cytotoxic T cells in rheumatoid arthritis. This table comes from immunoSEQ multiplex PCR, and its TCRdb copy is limited to in-frame clones, with some not included. The sample includes approximately 12,000 clones, approximately 80% seen only once; the top ten take 14%. The CDR3 runs 13 residues. J lost 3 bases, V lost 6 bases, and 5 bases had no gene match. CDR1 is MDHEN and CDR2 is SYDVKM in the germline V gene. The sample was CD8+ T cells sorted from blood. This chain links TRBV28 with TRBJ2-7; 7 bases are a match to TRBD2. This sequence originates from a man aged 45-65 years in good health. The CDR3 DNA reads TGTGCCAGCAGCCCCGGACTAGTCTACGAGCAGTACGTC. It is translated as CASSPGLVYEQYV.